The present TCR beta chain was sequenced within a study of control samples from healthy donors and cancer patients. Clones were read by immunoSEQ multiplex PCR, and TCRdb kept only the in-frame ones, dropping some. In the table there are over 150,000 clones, 96% of which are singletons. The CDR3 spans 19 residues. The V gene's germline CDR1 is SGHKS and CDR2 YYEKEE (reference sequence). The V and J ends lost 2 bases and 6 bases respectively, with 26 bases between them. Sample: blood. This TCR came from a woman under 40 in good health. V usage is TRBV5-5 and J usage is TRBJ1-4; tentative D call: TRBD1 (5 bases). Here the CDR3 reads CASSLSEGGFNPGHEKLFF. In DNA, the CDR3 is TGTGCCAGCAGCTTATCTGAGGGAGGTTTCAACCCGGGGCATGAAAAACTGTTTTTT.